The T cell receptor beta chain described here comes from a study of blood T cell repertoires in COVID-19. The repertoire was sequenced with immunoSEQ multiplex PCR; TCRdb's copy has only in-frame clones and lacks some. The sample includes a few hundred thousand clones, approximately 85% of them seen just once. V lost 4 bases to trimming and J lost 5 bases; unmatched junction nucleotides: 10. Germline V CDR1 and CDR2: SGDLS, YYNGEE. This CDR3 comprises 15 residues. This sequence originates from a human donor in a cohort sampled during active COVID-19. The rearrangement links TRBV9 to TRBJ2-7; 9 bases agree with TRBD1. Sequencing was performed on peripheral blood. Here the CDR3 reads CASSFRDRVIDEQYF. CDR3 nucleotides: TGTGCCAGCAGCTTCCGGGACAGGGTTATCGACGAGCAGTACTTC.